The clone carrying this T cell receptor (beta chain) was observed a handful of times. The antigen remains unidentified. This record comes from a study of T-cell memory formation after mild COVID-19. Across the whole study: TCR clusters were mostly confined to one donor each.

General study findings and limits: Contracting CD4+ clones were located mainly in CM and EM, and CD8+ clones in EMRA.

Via MiXCR, TCRdb re-called the 5' RACE reads, giving one row per CDR3 protein. The sample has roughly 350,000 distinct CDR3 sequences, roughly 15% seen once. The CDR3 runs 11 residues. The germline gives CDR1 SGHVS, CDR2 FNYEAQ. V gave up 5 bases and J gave up 10 bases, with 12 bases separating them. This sequence originates from a man aged 18-30 years who had mild COVID-19 (a few samples of this study predate the infection). Cell type and time point are not known. The rearrangement joins TRBV7-6 to TRBJ2-7; D gene unclear. Sequenced: PBMCs or a T cell subset sorted from them (not recorded which). CDR3 DNA: TGTGCCAGCAGCGTAGGCCGACGCCAGTACTTC. It specifies CASSVGRRQYF.